The 27 T cell receptor beta chains below were found in one sample sequenced in a study of T cells in Graves' hyperthyroidism and ophthalmopathy. TCR beta CDR3 region amplification was performed from RNA transcripts. The study used the HTBI primer set for a first-round RT-PCR of the TCR CDR3. TCRdb used MiXCR to reprocess the multiplex PCR reads, holding one entry per CDR3 protein. Of around 560,000 distinct CDR3 sequences listed, 15% to 20% were seen once; the top ten hold 15% to 20%. The specimen sequenced was blood. These receptors were collected from a woman in her late teens or twenties with Graves' hyperthyroidism.

The gene calls are TRBV11-2 and TRBJ1-2; 7 bases are a match to TRBD1. Germline V gives CDR1 SGHAT, CDR2 FQNNGV. CDR3 length: 14 amino acids. Germline trimming cut 4 bases from V and 6 bases from J; bases unmatched to any gene: 8. The CDR3 loop reads CASSSWDSLNGYTF. The CDR3, as DNA: TGTGCCAGCAGCTCATGGGACAGTCTCAATGGCTACACCTTC.

This clonotype was counted many times. The V gene is TRBV15, the J gene TRBJ1-2, with D maybe TRBD1 (5 bases). V gave up 0 bases and J gave up 8 bases, with 7 bases separating them. CDR1 and CDR2 (germline): LNHNV, YYDKDF (reference sequence). The CDR3 covers 12 residues. The CDR3 nucleotides are TGTGCCACCAGCAGAGACCGGGGCGGCTACACCTTC. It encodes CATSRDRGGYTF. The full variable domain, in which reference TRBV15 and TRBJ1-2 provide the parts outside the CDR3, is DAMVIQNPRYQVTQFGKPVTLSCSQTLNHNVMYWYQQKSSQAPKLLFHYYDKDFNNEADTPDNFQSRRPNTSFCFLDIRSPGLGDTAMYLCATSRDRGGYTFGSGTRLTVV.

V and J are TRBV14 and TRBJ2-7, with D unclear. V was clipped by 3 bases and J by 3 bases, with 12 bases between them. CDR3 length: 14 residues. Germline values: CDR1 SGHDN, CDR2 FVKESK. DNA for the CDR3: TGTGCCAGCAGCCACTGGACCGCAAACTACGAGCAGTACTTC. It specifies CASSHWTANYEQYF.

The V call is TRBV5-1, the J call TRBJ2-7; 8 bases align to TRBD2. Losses at the gene ends were 1 base for V and 3 bases for J; bases not matched to a gene: 12. The CDR3 runs to 17 residues. CDR1 is SGHRS and CDR2 is YFSETQ in the germline V gene. The CDR3 reads CASSLKSMAGGVYEQYF. The CDR3 DNA sequence: TGCGCCAGCAGCTTGAAGTCCATGGCGGGAGGTGTCTACGAGCAGTACTTC.

For this clonotype: This may arise from a read error, as a much more abundant clone is one base away. The V call is TRBV28, the J call TRBJ2-3, with D possibly matching TRBD1 (5 bases). Germline CDR1 and CDR2: MDHEN and SYDVKM. The CDR3 covers 15 residues. The CDR3 coding sequence is TGTGCCAGCAGACGTCCTCCCGATTTGACAGATGCGCAGTATTTT. This encodes CASRRPPDLTDAQYF.

This clonotype turned up a few times. The chain uses TRBV20-1 and TRBJ2-1; D might be TRBD2 (6 bases). The CDR3 has 14 residues. The V and J ends lost 4 bases and 2 bases respectively, with 12 bases between them. In germline, CDR1 is DFQATT, CDR2 SNEGSKA (reference sequence). The CDR3 loop is CSAMGGGPYNEQFF. The CDR3 DNA reads as TGCAGTGCTATGGGGGGAGGCCCCTACAATGAGCAGTTCTTC.

This clonotype was observed many times. V gene TRBV6-1 combines with J gene TRBJ1-4; 8 bases match TRBD1. Germline V gene data show CDR1 as MNHNS and CDR2 as SASEGT. J gave up 8 bases and V 5 bases, and 10 bases lay outside the gene matches. The length of the CDR3 is 15 residues. The CDR3 region has the DNA TGTGCCAGCAGTTCCCGACAGGGGCTTAAGGAAAAACTGTTTTTT. Protein sequence: CASSSRQGLKEKLFF.

This clonotype was detected many times. The chain uses TRBV11-2 and TRBJ2-3, with TRBD2 identical over 8 bases. CDR3 length equals 16 residues. The V gene end was trimmed by 5 bases and the J gene end by 5 bases; junction bases not matched to a gene: 12. The V gene's germline CDR1 is SGHAT and CDR2 FQNNGV. The DNA for the CDR3 is TGTGCCAGCAGCGACATCGTTAGCGGGGCGTTAGATACGCAGTATTTT. Its protein product is CASSDIVSGALDTQYF.

The table lists this clonotype with a few counts. V is TRBV3-1 and J is TRBJ2-1, with TRBD1 as a possible D gene (5 bases). V was shortened by 4 bases and J by 8 bases, with 18 bases between the two germline ends. The CDR3 extends over 15 amino acids. Germline assignment: CDR1 LGHDT and CDR2 YNNKEL (reference sequence). Here the CDR3 reads CASSPTFDSDHEQFF. The CDR3 DNA reads as TGTGCCAGCAGCCCTACGTTCGACAGTGACCATGAGCAGTTCTTC.

This clonotype occurred many times. J is TRBJ2-7 and V is TRBV9, with 7 bases lining up with TRBD1. After removal of 2 bases from V and 5 bases from J, the junction contained 4 bases not matched to a gene. This CDR3 is built from 13 residues. Per germline, CDR1 SGDLS and CDR2 YYNGEE. CDR3 sequence (DNA): TGTGCCAGCAGCGTTCAGGGGGATGACGAGCAGTACTTC. Amino acids: CASSVQGDDEQYF.

This chain uses TRBV29-1 with TRBJ2-3; D is undetermined. The CDR3 spans 12 residues. Germline values: CDR1 SQVTM, CDR2 ANQGSEA. V was pared by 7 bases and J by 3 bases, with 11 bases between. The CDR3 coding sequence is TGCAGCGGGAGATGGAGTACAGATACGCAGTATTTT. Protein product: CSGRWSTDTQYF.

The table lists this clonotype with a few counts. The V call is TRBV24-1, the J call TRBJ2-1, with TRBD2 matching 8 bases. V gave up 3 bases and J gave up 8 bases; unmatched junction bases: 8. The CDR3 spans 15 residues. CDR1 KGHDR and CDR2 SFDVKD come from the germline V gene. The CDR3, as DNA: TGTGCCACCAGTGATAAGGTAGCGGGATGGTATGAGCAGTTCTTC. It translates to CATSDKVAGWYEQFF.

The J gene is TRBJ2-1, the V gene TRBV24-1; the D is unclear. This CDR3 region has 17 residues. Germline CDR1 reads KGHDR; CDR2 reads SFDVKD. The V end lost 5 bases, the J end lost 3 bases, and 19 bases lay between the germline ends. CDR3 loop: CATSVGDSSWDYNEQFF. The CDR3 coding sequence is TGTGCCACCAGTGTAGGAGATTCCTCGTGGGACTACAATGAGCAGTTCTTC.

This clonotype was detected only a few times. This chain connects TRBV20-1 to TRBJ2-3; 10 bases fit TRBD2. Germline V gene data show CDR1 as DFQATT and CDR2 as SNEGSKA (reference sequence). CDR3 length: 15 residues. Trimming cost V 6 bases and J 4 bases; bases outside gene matches: 10. The CDR3 reads CSADLAGAFPDTQYF. The CDR3 DNA reads TGCAGTGCCGACCTAGCGGGAGCGTTCCCAGATACGCAGTATTTT.

The CDR3 nucleotides are TGTGCCAGCAGTCCGGGCGCCCGGAGAGGGCAAGAGACCCAGTACTTC. It codes for CASSPGARRGQETQYF. The V gene is TRBV12-3 or TRBV12-4, the J gene TRBJ2-5, with D possibly being TRBD2 (5 bases). The CDR3 has 16 residues. Trimming removed 5 bases at V and 2 bases at J, with 18 bases between.

This clonotype was observed a handful of times. The chain couples TRBV5-4 to TRBJ1-1; 9 bases fit TRBD1. V gave up 4 bases and J gave up 6 bases; unmatched junction bases: 16. CDR3 length equals 17 residues. Germline CDR1 SGHNT, CDR2 YYREEE (reference sequence). The CDR3 region is CASSVTGTGPFNAEAFF. In nucleotides, the CDR3 is TGTGCCAGCAGCGTGACCGGGACAGGGCCGTTCAACGCTGAAGCTTTCTTT.

This chain connects TRBV6-2 or TRBV6-3 to TRBJ2-7; the D is unclear. Trimming pared 6 bases from V and 3 bases from J, leaving 15 bases between. Germline lookup yields CDR1 MNHEY and CDR2 SVGEGT. This CDR3 has 14 amino acids. CDR3: CASRNNMGIYEQYF. CDR3 nucleotide sequence: TGTGCCAGCAGGAACAATATGGGAATCTACGAGCAGTACTTC.

This clonotype was seen repeatedly, ten times or more. The V call is TRBV7-9, the J call TRBJ2-2, with 9 positions matching TRBD2. The CDR3 is 15 residues long. V lost 8 bases and J lost 6; bases outside the gene matches: 10. Germline CDR1 reads SEHNR; CDR2 reads FQNEAQ (reference sequence). CDR3 bases: TGTGCCAGCTTAGTTAGCGGGAGAGGATCCGGGGAGCTGTTTTTT. Translation gives CASLVSGRGSGELFF.

This clonotype was detected many times. The J gene is TRBJ2-7, the V gene TRBV11-3; no firm D call. Germline V gene lookup returns CDR1 SGHNT and CDR2 YENEEA. The CDR3 runs to 12 residues. V was cut by 0 bases and J by 6 bases, with 6 bases left in between. In DNA form, the CDR3 reads TGTGCCAGCAGCTTAGAAGCCACCGAGCAGTACTTC. Translated, it gives CASSLEATEQYF.

This clonotype has just a few counts. The chain couples TRBV15 to TRBJ2-3; 8 nucleotides agree with TRBD1. The length of the CDR3 is 16 residues. Losses at the gene ends were 0 bases for V and 5 bases for J; bases not matched to a gene: 7. Looked up from germline, CDR1 is LNHNV and CDR2 is YYDKDF (reference sequence). In DNA, the CDR3 is TGTGCCACCAGCAGAGATCAGGGGGCCAGGGGAGATACGCAGTATTTT. This codes for CATSRDQGARGDTQYF.

The chain has TRBV9 and TRBJ1-3, with TRBD1 matching over 9 bases. The CDR3 is made up of 16 amino acids. The junction had 6 bases not matched to a gene; V was cut back by 5 bases and J by 0 bases. CDR1 is SGDLS, CDR2 YYNGEE, per germline. CDR3 nucleotides: TGTGCCAGCAGTCTATTGGGACAGGGCTCTGGAAACACCATATATTTT. Protein sequence: CASSLLGQGSGNTIYF.

The J gene is TRBJ1-1, the V gene TRBV29-1, with D maybe TRBD1 (5 bases). Germline-derived CDR1 and CDR2 are SQVTM and ANQGSEA. The CDR3 spans 13 residues. V gave up 4 bases and J gave up 3 bases, with 12 bases separating them. In DNA, the CDR3 is TGCAGCGTTGCTCGGCAGGGCTACACTGAAGCTTTCTTT. Translating gives CSVARQGYTEAFF. The full variable domain, completed using reference TRBV29-1 and TRBJ1-1, is SAVISQKPSRDICQRGTSLTIQCQVDSQVTMMFWYRQQPGQSLTLIATANQGSEATYESGFVIDKFPISRPNLTFSTLTVSNMSPEDSSIYLCSVARQGYTEAFFGQGTRLTVV.

This clonotype occurred many times. This chain links TRBV18 with TRBJ2-1; no definite D call. This CDR3 is 15 amino acids long. V shed 0 bases and J shed 4 bases, with 10 bases lying between them. The germline V gene has CDR1 KGHSH and CDR2 LQKENI. CDR3 residues: CASSPPSGRYNEQFF. CDR3 nucleotides: TGTGCCAGCTCACCACCTTCAGGTCGGTACAATGAGCAGTTCTTC.

This clonotype was detected many times. The chain couples TRBV2 to TRBJ2-1, with D tentatively TRBD2 (6 bases). Germline V lookup: CDR1 SNHLY, CDR2 FYNNEI. The length of the CDR3 is 14 residues. The ends were cut back, 9 bases at V and 2 bases at J, with 14 bases in the middle. CDR3 in amino acids: CASLSGEPYNEQFF. The CDR3 nucleotides read TGTGCCAGTTTGTCGGGAGAACCCTACAATGAGCAGTTCTTC.

In this sample, this clonotype turned up many times. The chain joins TRBV7-2 to TRBJ2-1; unclear D gene. V shed 5 bases and J shed 6 bases, with 17 bases lying between them. The CDR3 extends over 15 amino acids. Germline loops: CDR1 SGHTA, CDR2 FQGNSA. CDR3 sequence (DNA): TGTGCCAGCAGCCATGACCCAAAACGAGGCAATGAGCAGTTCTTC. This gives the protein CASSHDPKRGNEQFF.

A remark on this clonotype: Relative to the germline gene, one junction end is altered; a read error may explain this. The chain combines TRBV28 with TRBJ1-5; a possible D gene is TRBD1 (5 bases). CDR3 length equals 15 residues. Germline CDR1 and CDR2: MDHEN and SYDVKM. The CDR3 reads CASSSWTNSKQPQHF. The DNA of the CDR3 is TGTGCCAGCAGTTCTTGGACAAATAGCAAACAGCCCCAGCATTTT.

The table lists this clonotype with many counts. The J gene is TRBJ2-2, the V gene TRBV6-5, with D maybe TRBD1 (5 bases). Germline V gives CDR1 MNHEY, CDR2 SVGAGI. Trimming took off 0 bases at V and 6 bases at J, with 14 bases between the two ends. This CDR3 region has 16 residues. The CDR3 reads CASSYSRAPRAGELFF. CDR3 nucleotide sequence: TGTGCCAGCAGTTACTCCAGGGCCCCTCGTGCCGGGGAGCTGTTTTTT.